The present T cell receptor beta chain was sequenced within a study of control samples from healthy donors and cancer patients. Here immunoSEQ multiplex PCR was the method, and the copy in TCRdb shows in-frame clones only, minus some. Of about 63,000 clones in the sample, approximately 85% were seen once. This TCR came from a man aged 40-55 years in good health. The sample taken for sequencing was blood.

The CDR3 DNA reads as TGTGCCAGCAGCCGGGACAGAGAGCAGTTCTTC. This encodes CASSRDREQFF. This sequence joins TRBV5-6 and TRBJ2-1; 7 bases line up with TRBD1. Losses at the gene ends were 4 bases for V and 10 bases for J; bases not matched to a gene: 2. The CDR3 extends over 11 amino acids. Per germline, CDR1 SGHDT and CDR2 YYEEEE.